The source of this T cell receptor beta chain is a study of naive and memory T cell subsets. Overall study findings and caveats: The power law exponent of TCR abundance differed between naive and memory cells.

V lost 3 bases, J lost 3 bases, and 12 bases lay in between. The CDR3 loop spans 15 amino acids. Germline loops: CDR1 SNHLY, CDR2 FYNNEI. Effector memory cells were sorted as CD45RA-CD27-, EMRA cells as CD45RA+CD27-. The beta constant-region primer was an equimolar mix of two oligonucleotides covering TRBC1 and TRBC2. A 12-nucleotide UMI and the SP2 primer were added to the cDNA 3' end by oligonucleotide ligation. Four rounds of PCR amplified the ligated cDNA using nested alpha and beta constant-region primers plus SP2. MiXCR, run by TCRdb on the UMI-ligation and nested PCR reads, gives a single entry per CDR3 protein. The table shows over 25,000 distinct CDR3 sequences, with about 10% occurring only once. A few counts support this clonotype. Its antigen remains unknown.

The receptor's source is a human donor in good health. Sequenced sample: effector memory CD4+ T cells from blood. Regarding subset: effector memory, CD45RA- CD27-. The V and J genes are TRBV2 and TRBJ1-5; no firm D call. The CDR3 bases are TGTGCCAGCAGTGAGCACAGTATCATCAATCAGCCCCAGCATTTT. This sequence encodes CASSEHSIINQPQHF.